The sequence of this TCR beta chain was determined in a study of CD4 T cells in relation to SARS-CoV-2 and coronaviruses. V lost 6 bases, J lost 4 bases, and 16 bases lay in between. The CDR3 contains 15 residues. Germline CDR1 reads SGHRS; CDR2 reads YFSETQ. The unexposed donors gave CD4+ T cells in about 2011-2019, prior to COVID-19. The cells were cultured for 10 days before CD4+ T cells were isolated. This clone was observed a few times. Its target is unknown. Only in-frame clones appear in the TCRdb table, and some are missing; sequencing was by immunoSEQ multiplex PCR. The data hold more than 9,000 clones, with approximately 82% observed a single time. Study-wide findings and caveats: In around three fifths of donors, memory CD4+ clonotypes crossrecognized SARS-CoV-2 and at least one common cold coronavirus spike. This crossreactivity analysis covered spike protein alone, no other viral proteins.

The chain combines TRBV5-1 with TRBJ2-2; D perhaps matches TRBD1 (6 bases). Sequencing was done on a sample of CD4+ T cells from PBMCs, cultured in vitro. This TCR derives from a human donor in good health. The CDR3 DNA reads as TGCGCCAGCAACCCTGGACAGATTTCCACCGGGGAGCTGTTTTTT. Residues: CASNPGQISTGELFF. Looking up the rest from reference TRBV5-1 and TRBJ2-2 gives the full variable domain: KAGVTQTPRYLIKTRGQQVTLSCSPISGHRSVSWYQQTPGQGLQFLFEYFSETQRNKGNFPGRFSGRQFSNSRSEMNVSTLELGDSALYLCASNPGQISTGELFFGEGSRLTVL.